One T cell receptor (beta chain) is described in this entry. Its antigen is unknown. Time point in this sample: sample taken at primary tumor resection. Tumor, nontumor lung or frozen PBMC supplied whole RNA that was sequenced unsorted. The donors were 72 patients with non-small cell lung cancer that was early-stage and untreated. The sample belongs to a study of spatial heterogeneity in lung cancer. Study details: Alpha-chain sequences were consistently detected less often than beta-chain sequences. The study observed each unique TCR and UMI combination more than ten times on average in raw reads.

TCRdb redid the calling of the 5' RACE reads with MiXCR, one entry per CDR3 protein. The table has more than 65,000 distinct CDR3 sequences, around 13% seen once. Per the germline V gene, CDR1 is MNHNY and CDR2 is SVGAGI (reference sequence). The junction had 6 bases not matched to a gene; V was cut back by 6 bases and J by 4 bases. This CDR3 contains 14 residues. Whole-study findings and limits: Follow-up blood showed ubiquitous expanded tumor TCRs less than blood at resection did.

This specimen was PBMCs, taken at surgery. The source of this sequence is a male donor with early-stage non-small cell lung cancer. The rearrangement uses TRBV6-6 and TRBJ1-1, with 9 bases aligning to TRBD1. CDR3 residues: CASRPGTGSTEAFF. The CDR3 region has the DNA TGTGCCAGCAGGCCCGGGACAGGGAGCACTGAAGCTTTCTTT.